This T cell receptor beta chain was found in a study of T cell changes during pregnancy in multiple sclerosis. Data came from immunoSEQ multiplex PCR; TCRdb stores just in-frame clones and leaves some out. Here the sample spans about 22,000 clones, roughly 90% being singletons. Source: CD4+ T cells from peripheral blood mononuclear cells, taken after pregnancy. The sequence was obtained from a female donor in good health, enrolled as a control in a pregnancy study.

The CDR3 loop is CASSPPLATTNTGELFF. The CDR3 coding sequence is TGTGCCAGCAGCCCCCCACTAGCGACCACGAACACCGGGGAGCTGTTTTTT. The chain employs TRBV5-4 and TRBJ2-2, with 7 positions matching TRBD2. Trimming took 4 bases from V and 0 from J; bases not matched to a gene: 9. Germline V gives CDR1 SGHNT, CDR2 YYREEE (reference sequence). The CDR3 totals 17 residues. The full variable domain, with the rest looked up from reference TRBV5-4 and TRBJ2-2, is ETGVTQSPTHLIKTRGQQVTLRCSSQSGHNTVSWYQQALGQGPQFIFQYYREEENGRGNFPPRFSGLQFPNYSSELNVNALELDDSALYLCASSPPLATTNTGELFFGEGSRLTVL.